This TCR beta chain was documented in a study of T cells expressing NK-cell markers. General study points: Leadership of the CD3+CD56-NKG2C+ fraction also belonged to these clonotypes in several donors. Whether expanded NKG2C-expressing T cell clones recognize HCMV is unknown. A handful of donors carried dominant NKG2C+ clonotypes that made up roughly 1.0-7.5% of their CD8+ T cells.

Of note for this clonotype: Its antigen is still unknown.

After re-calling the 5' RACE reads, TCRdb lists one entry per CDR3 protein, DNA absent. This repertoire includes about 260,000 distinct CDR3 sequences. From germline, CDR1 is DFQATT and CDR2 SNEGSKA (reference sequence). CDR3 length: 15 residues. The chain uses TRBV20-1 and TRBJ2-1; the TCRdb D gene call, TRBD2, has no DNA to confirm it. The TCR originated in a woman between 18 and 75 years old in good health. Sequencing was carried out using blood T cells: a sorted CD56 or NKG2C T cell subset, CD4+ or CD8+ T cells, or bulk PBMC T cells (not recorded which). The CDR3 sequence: CSARDGLGSYNEQFF.